These T cell receptor beta chains were read from a single sample in a study of shared clonotypes between healthy human individuals. The assay was immunoSEQ multiplex PCR, and TCRdb's table has in-frame clones only and misses some. The sample holds 700,000 to 950,000 clones; roughly 96% are singletons and the top ten take less than 0.25%. The specimen was naive CD8+ T cells sorted from blood. These receptor sequences come from a young man in good health. CDR3s include the opening cysteine and the closing phenylalanine or tryptophan. Each record gives: clone size, J gene, D gene, V gene, CDR3 DNA, CDR3 protein. D genes are given only for firm matches. The size field is filled for only some rows; it gives once, few, many or a size class.

abundance: -; j_gene: TRBJ2-1; d_gene: TRBD2; v_gene: TRBV10-1; CDR3nt: TGCGCCAGCAGTGAATCTAGCGGGAGCTCCTACAATGAGCAGTTCTTC; CDR3aa: CASSESSGSSYNEQFF
abundance: -; j_gene: TRBJ2-1; d_gene: -; v_gene: TRBV18; CDR3nt: TGTGCCAGCTCACGAGGGGCCGAACGGGAGACAGCCAATGAGCAGTTCTTC; CDR3aa: CASSRGAERETANEQFF
abundance: -; j_gene: TRBJ2-2; d_gene: -; v_gene: TRBV27; CDR3nt: TGTGCCAGCAGCCCCCCTGGCGGGGGCCGGGAGCTGTTTTTT; CDR3aa: CASSPPGGGRELFF
abundance: -; j_gene: TRBJ1-4; d_gene: -; v_gene: TRBV7-6; CDR3nt: TGTGCCAGCAGCCGGGGGGGTGCTAATGAAAAACTGTTTTTT; CDR3aa: CASSRGGANEKLFF
abundance: once; j_gene: TRBJ1-2; d_gene: TRBD1; v_gene: TRBV18; CDR3nt: TGTGCCAGCTCACCCGACGAGGGGGCGGGCTATGGCTACACCTTC; CDR3aa: CASSPDEGAGYGYTF
abundance: -; j_gene: TRBJ2-1; d_gene: TRBD1; v_gene: TRBV2; CDR3nt: TGTGCCAGCTTAATCGGACAGGGGGAACATGAGCAGTTCTTC; CDR3aa: CASLIGQGEHEQFF
abundance: -; j_gene: TRBJ2-5; d_gene: -; v_gene: TRBV7-9; CDR3nt: TGTGCCAGCAGCTTAGTTCTAGCGCACCAAGAGACCCAGTACTTC; CDR3aa: CASSLVLAHQETQYF
abundance: -; j_gene: TRBJ2-7; d_gene: TRBD2; v_gene: TRBV27; CDR3nt: TGTGCCAGCAGTCAATTCTCACTAGCGGGCGCGGGCGAGCAGTACTTC; CDR3aa: CASSQFSLAGAGEQYF
abundance: -; j_gene: TRBJ1-1; d_gene: TRBD1; v_gene: TRBV30; CDR3nt: TGTGCCTGGAGTGCAAACAGGGGGTTGAACACTGAAGCTTTCTTT; CDR3aa: CAWSANRGLNTEAFF
abundance: -; j_gene: TRBJ2-7; d_gene: -; v_gene: TRBV7-9; CDR3nt: TGTGCCAGCACCACAACGGACAGCTCCTACGAGCAGTACTTC; CDR3aa: CASTTTDSSYEQYF
abundance: -; j_gene: TRBJ2-2; d_gene: -; v_gene: TRBV7-6; CDR3nt: TGTGCCAGCAGCTTGGACATCAACACCGGGGAGCTGTTTTTT; CDR3aa: CASSLDINTGELFF
abundance: -; j_gene: TRBJ1-5; d_gene: TRBD1; v_gene: TRBV9; CDR3nt: TGTGCCAGCAGCGCTACAGGGGGTGACTGGCCCCAGCATTTT; CDR3aa: CASSATGGDWPQHF
abundance: -; j_gene: TRBJ2-7; d_gene: -; v_gene: TRBV7-6; CDR3nt: TGTGCCAGCAGCTTACTTCGGACGGGTCTCGACGAGCAGTACTTC; CDR3aa: CASSLLRTGLDEQYF
abundance: -; j_gene: TRBJ2-7; d_gene: -; v_gene: TRBV25-1; CDR3nt: TGTGCCAGCTCTAACTACGAGCAGTACTTC; CDR3aa: CASSNYEQYF
abundance: -; j_gene: TRBJ1-4; d_gene: -; v_gene: TRBV5-4; CDR3nt: TGTGCCAGCAGCGGAGTCGTGGGTGATGAAAAACTGTTTTTT; CDR3aa: CASSGVVGDEKLFF
abundance: -; j_gene: TRBJ2-4; d_gene: -; v_gene: TRBV7-9; CDR3nt: TGTGCCAGCAGCCCAATAGGCAAAAACATTCAGTACTTC; CDR3aa: CASSPIGKNIQYF
abundance: -; j_gene: TRBJ2-7; d_gene: -; v_gene: TRBV5-4; CDR3nt: TGTGCCAGCAGTTCGACAACCTACGAGCAGTACTTC; CDR3aa: CASSSTTYEQYF
abundance: -; j_gene: TRBJ2-5; d_gene: -; v_gene: TRBV7-9; CDR3nt: TGTGCCAGCAGCTTAGAGTACGGACAAGAGACCCAGTACTTC; CDR3aa: CASSLEYGQETQYF
abundance: -; j_gene: TRBJ2-1; d_gene: TRBD1; v_gene: TRBV9; CDR3nt: TGTGCCAGCAGCTACACGGGACAGGGACCCTACAATGAGCAGTTCTTC; CDR3aa: CASSYTGQGPYNEQFF
abundance: -; j_gene: TRBJ2-7; d_gene: -; v_gene: TRBV28; CDR3nt: TGTGCCAGCAGGTCTTACGAGCAGTACTTC; CDR3aa: CASRSYEQYF
abundance: once; j_gene: TRBJ1-1; d_gene: -; v_gene: TRBV5-6; CDR3nt: TGTGCCAGCAGCTTGTACACCCAGAACACTGAAGCTTTCTTT; CDR3aa: CASSLYTQNTEAFF
abundance: -; j_gene: TRBJ2-7; d_gene: TRBD1; v_gene: TRBV5-1; CDR3nt: TGCGCCAGCAGCGTCAAGACGGGACAGGGCTTAGCCTACGAGCAGTACTTC; CDR3aa: CASSVKTGQGLAYEQYF
abundance: -; j_gene: TRBJ2-1; d_gene: -; v_gene: TRBV9; CDR3nt: TGTGCCAGCAGCGGCGAGCTCAGCAATGAGCAGTTCTTC; CDR3aa: CASSGELSNEQFF
abundance: -; j_gene: TRBJ2-7; d_gene: TRBD1; v_gene: TRBV5-1; CDR3nt: TGCGCCAGCAGCCCGGACCGGGACAGTAGTCGTCACGAGCAGTACTTC; CDR3aa: CASSPDRDSSRHEQYF
abundance: once; j_gene: TRBJ2-5; d_gene: TRBD1; v_gene: TRBV27; CDR3nt: TGTGCCAGCAGTTGGGACAGGGGTTCGGAGACCCAGTACTTC; CDR3aa: CASSWDRGSETQYF
abundance: once; j_gene: TRBJ1-2; d_gene: -; v_gene: TRBV5-6; CDR3nt: TGTGCCAGCAGCACGACAGCCTCTAACTATGGCTACACCTTC; CDR3aa: CASSTTASNYGYTF
abundance: -; j_gene: TRBJ2-7; d_gene: TRBD1; v_gene: TRBV27; CDR3nt: TGTGCCAGCTCAAAATCCGGACAGGGTTCTTACGAGCAGTACTTC; CDR3aa: CASSKSGQGSYEQYF
abundance: -; j_gene: TRBJ2-3; d_gene: -; v_gene: TRBV7-9; CDR3nt: TGTGCCAGCAGCCCGAGAATTCAGCGGGATACGCAGTATTTT; CDR3aa: CASSPRIQRDTQYF
abundance: -; j_gene: TRBJ2-3; d_gene: TRBD2; v_gene: TRBV19; CDR3nt: TGTGCCAGTAGTATGCTAGCGGGAGGCACAGATACGCAGTATTTT; CDR3aa: CASSMLAGGTDTQYF
abundance: -; j_gene: TRBJ2-7; d_gene: TRBD2; v_gene: TRBV27; CDR3nt: TGTGCCAGCAGTAGCGGGATTAGGTACGAGCAGTACTTC; CDR3aa: CASSSGIRYEQYF
abundance: once; j_gene: TRBJ2-7; d_gene: -; v_gene: TRBV28; CDR3nt: TGTGCCAGCAGTTTATTCGGAGAACACGAGCAGTACTTC; CDR3aa: CASSLFGEHEQYF
abundance: -; j_gene: TRBJ1-1; d_gene: -; v_gene: TRBV6-1; CDR3nt: TGTGCCGTAGGATTGAACACTGAAGCTTTCTTT; CDR3aa: CAVGLNTEAFF
abundance: -; j_gene: TRBJ2-7; d_gene: -; v_gene: TRBV15; CDR3nt: TGTGCCACCAGCCCCCGTCCCCAACTCGCCTACGAGCAGCACTTC; CDR3aa: CATSPRPQLAYEQHF
abundance: -; j_gene: TRBJ2-7; d_gene: TRBD2; v_gene: TRBV6-6; CDR3nt: TGTGCCAGCAGACAGAGCGGGACCCAATACGAGCAGTACTTC; CDR3aa: CASRQSGTQYEQYF
abundance: -; j_gene: TRBJ1-1; d_gene: TRBD1; v_gene: TRBV11-2; CDR3nt: TGTGCCAGCAGCTCCCGGGACAGGGGACGTTCTGAAGCTTTCTTT; CDR3aa: CASSSRDRGRSEAFF
abundance: -; j_gene: TRBJ1-4; d_gene: TRBD1; v_gene: TRBV7-6; CDR3nt: TGTGCCAGCAGCTCTACCGCCGGGACAGTGGTTAATGAAAAACTGTTTTTT; CDR3aa: CASSSTAGTVVNEKLFF
abundance: -; j_gene: TRBJ1-1; d_gene: TRBD1; v_gene: TRBV7-9; CDR3nt: TGTGCCAGCAACCCACTCGGACAGGGAGCCCCTGAAGCTTTCTTT; CDR3aa: CASNPLGQGAPEAFF
abundance: -; j_gene: TRBJ1-5; d_gene: -; v_gene: TRBV29-1; CDR3nt: TGCAGCGTTGCTTCTAGCAATCAGCCTCAGCATTTT; CDR3aa: CSVASSNQPQHF
abundance: -; j_gene: TRBJ1-2; d_gene: -; v_gene: TRBV7-9; CDR3nt: TGTGCCAGCAGCCCTTCTGACACAGGGCTCGGCTACACCTTC; CDR3aa: CASSPSDTGLGYTF
abundance: -; j_gene: TRBJ2-4; d_gene: TRBD1; v_gene: TRBV13; CDR3nt: TGTGCCAGCAGCCGTGCGGGACAGGGCAACATTCAGTACTTC; CDR3aa: CASSRAGQGNIQYF
abundance: -; j_gene: TRBJ1-5; d_gene: TRBD1; v_gene: TRBV2; CDR3nt: TGTGCCAGCGAAGGACAGGGGGCGACGAGCAATCAGCCCCAGCATTTT; CDR3aa: CASEGQGATSNQPQHF
abundance: -; j_gene: TRBJ2-5; d_gene: -; v_gene: TRBV15; CDR3nt: TGTGCCACCAGCAGAGGGCTATCCGAGGAGACCCAGTACTTC; CDR3aa: CATSRGLSEETQYF
abundance: -; j_gene: TRBJ2-7; d_gene: -; v_gene: TRBV19; CDR3nt: TGTGCCAGTAGTATGAAGGGTAGGGCCTACGAGCAGTACTTC; CDR3aa: CASSMKGRAYEQYF
abundance: -; j_gene: TRBJ2-1; d_gene: TRBD2; v_gene: TRBV10-3; CDR3nt: TGTGCCATCAGTACACGACTAGCGGGGGTTTTGTCCTACAATGAGCAGTTCTTC; CDR3aa: CAISTRLAGVLSYNEQFF
abundance: once; j_gene: TRBJ2-2; d_gene: -; v_gene: TRBV25-1; CDR3nt: TGTGCCAGCAGTGCTCGCCCCAGCGCCGCCGGGGAGCTGTTTTTT; CDR3aa: CASSARPSAAGELFF
abundance: once; j_gene: TRBJ2-3; d_gene: -; v_gene: TRBV9; CDR3nt: TGTGCCAGCAGGAATGACTTACGCTCGCAGTATTTT; CDR3aa: CASRNDLRSQYF
abundance: once; j_gene: TRBJ1-2; d_gene: -; v_gene: TRBV9; CDR3nt: TGTGCCAGCAGCGCACGTTCGTCCTATGGCTACACCTTC; CDR3aa: CASSARSSYGYTF
abundance: -; j_gene: TRBJ1-2; d_gene: -; v_gene: TRBV7-2; CDR3nt: TGTGCCAGCAGCTTAACCCAAACAGGGTTCTATGGCTACACCTTC; CDR3aa: CASSLTQTGFYGYTF
abundance: -; j_gene: TRBJ2-7; d_gene: -; v_gene: TRBV7-9; CDR3nt: TGTGCCAGCAGCTCAAAACAGGGAGGCGAGCAGTACTTC; CDR3aa: CASSSKQGGEQYF
abundance: -; j_gene: TRBJ1-3; d_gene: -; v_gene: TRBV7-9; CDR3nt: TGTGCCAGCAGCTTAGGACAGCCCTCTGGAAACACCATATATTTT; CDR3aa: CASSLGQPSGNTIYF
abundance: -; j_gene: TRBJ1-1; d_gene: -; v_gene: TRBV11-2; CDR3nt: TGTGCCAGCAGCGCTGACAGGTCTAGGGACACTGAAGCTTTCTTT; CDR3aa: CASSADRSRDTEAFF
abundance: -; j_gene: TRBJ1-2; d_gene: TRBD1; v_gene: TRBV6-5; CDR3nt: TGTGCCAGCAGTTACTCGACAGGGTATTATGGCTACACCTTC; CDR3aa: CASSYSTGYYGYTF
abundance: -; j_gene: TRBJ2-7; d_gene: -; v_gene: TRBV28; CDR3nt: TGTGCCAGCAGGCCAACTAGCTCCGAGCAGTACTTC; CDR3aa: CASRPTSSEQYF
abundance: -; j_gene: TRBJ2-2; d_gene: TRBD2; v_gene: TRBV7-9; CDR3nt: TGTGCCATCCGGGAGGCCACCGGGGAGCTGTTTTTT; CDR3aa: CAIREATGELFF
abundance: -; j_gene: TRBJ1-1; d_gene: -; v_gene: TRBV4-1; CDR3nt: TGCGCCAGCAGCCAATTAGACAGTTACACTGAAGCTTTCTTT; CDR3aa: CASSQLDSYTEAFF
abundance: -; j_gene: TRBJ2-2; d_gene: -; v_gene: TRBV7-6; CDR3nt: TGTGCCAGCAGCTTAGCGTCCAGACTAACCGGGGAGCTGTTTTTT; CDR3aa: CASSLASRLTGELFF
abundance: -; j_gene: TRBJ1-1; d_gene: -; v_gene: TRBV5-6; CDR3nt: TGTGCCAGCAGCTTGGTGCAGGGGAGAAGGACTGAAGCTTTCTTT; CDR3aa: CASSLVQGRRTEAFF
abundance: -; j_gene: TRBJ1-1; d_gene: TRBD1; v_gene: TRBV27; CDR3nt: TGTGCCAGCACAGGGGGCACGATGAACACTGAAGCTTTCTTT; CDR3aa: CASTGGTMNTEAFF